This T cell receptor (beta chain) was sequenced during a study of OX40 agonist ivuxolimab in advanced cancers. Study details: Patients were treated with intravenous ivuxolimab, dosed at 0.01 to 10 mg/kg and infused every 2 weeks.

The trim removed 0 bases at V and 1 base at J, leaving 8 bases unmatched. From germline, CDR1 is SGHAT and CDR2 FQNNGV. The CDR3 is made up of 17 amino acids. Profiling relied on immunoSEQ multiplex PCR, and the TCRdb table lists in-frame clones only, not all of them. The profile covers 9,500 to 13,000 clones, with around 80% appearing a single time and approximately 22% taken by the ten largest. Relative to its sample, this clone is medium-sized. Source: CD4+ or CD8+ T cells sorted from blood, taken in a trial of the OX40 agonist ivuxolimab. The genes are TRBV11-2 and TRBJ2-5, with 7 bases aligning to TRBD1. This receptor was obtained from an adult with an advanced solid tumor such as melanoma, head and neck, liver or kidney cancer. The CDR3 nucleotides read TGTGCCAGCAGCTTAGAACCCGGGACAGTCTTCCAAGAGACCCAGTACTTC. It yields the protein CASSLEPGTVFQETQYF.